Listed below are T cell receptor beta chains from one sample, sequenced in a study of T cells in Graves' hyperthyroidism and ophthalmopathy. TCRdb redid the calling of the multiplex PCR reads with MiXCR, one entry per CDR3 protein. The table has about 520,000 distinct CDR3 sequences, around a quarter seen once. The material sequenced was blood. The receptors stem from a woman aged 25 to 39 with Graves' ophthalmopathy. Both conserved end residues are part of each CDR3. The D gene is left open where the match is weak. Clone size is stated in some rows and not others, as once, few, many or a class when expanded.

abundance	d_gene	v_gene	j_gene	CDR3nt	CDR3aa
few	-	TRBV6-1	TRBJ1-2	TGTGCCAGCAGCAGGGATTTCTTCGACGGCTACACCTTC	CASSRDFFDGYTF
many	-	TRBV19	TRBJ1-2	TGTGCCAGTAGCGCAGGCGGCTCTAACTATGGCTACACCTTC	CASSAGGSNYGYTF
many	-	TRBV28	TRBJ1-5	TGTGCCAGCAGTTCCCCCGGGACACATCAGCCCCAGCATTTT	CASSSPGTHQPQHF
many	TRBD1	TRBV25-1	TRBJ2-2	TGTGCCGGGGGGACAGGGAACACCGGGGAGCTGTTTTTT	CAGGTGNTGELFF
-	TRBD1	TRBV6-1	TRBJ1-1	TGTGCCAGCAGTGGGACAGGGGGAGGGTCTGAAGCTTTCTTT	CASSGTGGGSEAFF
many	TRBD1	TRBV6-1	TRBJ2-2	TGTGCCAGCAAGCAGGGGGTTTTGAACACCGGGGAGCTGTTTTTT	CASKQGVLNTGELFF
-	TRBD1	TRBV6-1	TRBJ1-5	TGTGCCAGCAGCCCTTTCGGGACAGGCGGCAATCAGCCCCAGCATTTT	CASSPFGTGGNQPQHF
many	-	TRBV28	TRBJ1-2	TGTGCCAGCAGTCGGGGGATTTATGGCTACACCTTC	CASSRGIYGYTF
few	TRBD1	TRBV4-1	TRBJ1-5	TGCGCCAGCAGCCAAGGTCCCGGACAGGACCATCAGCCCCAGCATTTT	CASSQGPGQDHQPQHF
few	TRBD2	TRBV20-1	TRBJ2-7	TGCAGTGCTAGAGATCCGGGGGGGGACCTCTCCTACGAGCAGTACTTC	CSARDPGGDLSYEQYF
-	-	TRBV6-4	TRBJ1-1	TGTGCCAGCAGTCACCCGGGAGTCACTGAAGCTTTCTTT	CASSHPGVTEAFF
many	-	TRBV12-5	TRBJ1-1	TGTGCTAGTGGTCGGGGGGCCTCCCACGTGAACACTGAAGCTTTCTTT	CASGRGASHVNTEAFF
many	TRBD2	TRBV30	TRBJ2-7	TGTGCCTGGAGTGTAGGAATGGCGGGGGGCTACGAGCAGTACTTC	CAWSVGMAGGYEQYF
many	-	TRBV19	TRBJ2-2	TGTGCCAGTAGTTTCCGACTAAACACCGGGGAGCTGTTTTTT	CASSFRLNTGELFF
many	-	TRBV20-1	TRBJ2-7	TGCAGTGCTGTTCCTTACCGGGACTGGAACTCCTACGAGCAGTACTTC	CSAVPYRDWNSYEQYF